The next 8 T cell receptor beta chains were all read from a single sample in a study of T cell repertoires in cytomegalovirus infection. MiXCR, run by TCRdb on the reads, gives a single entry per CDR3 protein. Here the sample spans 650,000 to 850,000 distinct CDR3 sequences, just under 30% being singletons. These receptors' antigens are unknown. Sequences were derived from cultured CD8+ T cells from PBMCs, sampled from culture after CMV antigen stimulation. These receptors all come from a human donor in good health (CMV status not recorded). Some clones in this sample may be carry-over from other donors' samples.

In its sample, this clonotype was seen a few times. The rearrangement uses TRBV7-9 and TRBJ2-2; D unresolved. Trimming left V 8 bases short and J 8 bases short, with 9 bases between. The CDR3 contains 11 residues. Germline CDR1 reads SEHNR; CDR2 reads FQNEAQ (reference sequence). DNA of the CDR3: TGTGCCAGCCCGAGTTCTGGGGAGCTGTTTTTT. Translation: CASPSSGELFF.

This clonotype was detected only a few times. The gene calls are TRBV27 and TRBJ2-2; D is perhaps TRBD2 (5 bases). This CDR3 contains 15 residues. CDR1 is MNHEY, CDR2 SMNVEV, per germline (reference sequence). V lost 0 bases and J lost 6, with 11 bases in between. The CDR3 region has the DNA TGTGCCAGCAGTTTATCTGAGGGTAACCCCGGGGAGCTGTTTTTT. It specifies CASSLSEGNPGELFF.

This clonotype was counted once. Here the CDR3 reads CASSYSSGATGELFF. The DNA for the CDR3 is TGTGCCAGCAGTTACTCGAGCGGGGCCACCGGGGAGCTGTTTTTT. The genes are TRBV6-8 and TRBJ2-2, with 7 bases that match TRBD2. This CDR3 spans 15 amino acids. V gave up 0 bases and J gave up 4 bases; unmatched junction bases: 2. In germline, CDR1 is MNHGY, CDR2 SAAAGT.

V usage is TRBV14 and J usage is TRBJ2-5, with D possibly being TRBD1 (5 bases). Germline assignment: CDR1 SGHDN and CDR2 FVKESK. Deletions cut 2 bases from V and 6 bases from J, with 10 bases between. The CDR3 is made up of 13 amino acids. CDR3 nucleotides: TGTGCCAGCAGCCAAATGAAGGGGCAGACCCAGTACTTC. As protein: CASSQMKGQTQYF.

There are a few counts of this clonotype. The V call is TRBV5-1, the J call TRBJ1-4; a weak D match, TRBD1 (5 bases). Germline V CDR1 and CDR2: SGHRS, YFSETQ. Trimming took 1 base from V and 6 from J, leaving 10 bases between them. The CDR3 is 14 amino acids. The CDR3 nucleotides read TGCGCCAGCAGCTTGAGGGGCGCAGATGAAAAACTGTTTTTT. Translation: CASSLRGADEKLFF.

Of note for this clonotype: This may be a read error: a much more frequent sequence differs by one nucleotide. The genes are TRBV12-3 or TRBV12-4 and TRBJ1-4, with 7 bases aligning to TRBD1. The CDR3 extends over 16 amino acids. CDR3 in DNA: TGTCCCAGCAGCAGGAGGACAGGTGGTTTGGCTGAAAAACTGTTTTTT. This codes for CPSSRRTGGLAEKLFF.

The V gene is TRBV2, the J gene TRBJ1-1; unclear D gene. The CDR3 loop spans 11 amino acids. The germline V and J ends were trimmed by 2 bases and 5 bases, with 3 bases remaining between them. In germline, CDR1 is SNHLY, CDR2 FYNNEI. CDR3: CASSETTEAFF. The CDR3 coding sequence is TGTGCCAGCAGTGAAACTACTGAAGCTTTCTTT. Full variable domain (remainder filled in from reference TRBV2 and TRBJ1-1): EPEVTQTPSHQVTQMGQEVILRCVPISNHLYFYWYRQILGQKVEFLVSFYNNEISEKSEIFDDQFSVERPDGSNFTLKIRSTKLEDSAMYFCASSETTEAFFGQGTRLTVV.

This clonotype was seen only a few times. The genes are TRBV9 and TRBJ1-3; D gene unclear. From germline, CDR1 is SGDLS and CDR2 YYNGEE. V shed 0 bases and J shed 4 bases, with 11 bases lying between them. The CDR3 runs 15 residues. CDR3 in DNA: TGTGCCAGCAGCGTAGCTACGGGATCCGGAAACACCATATATTTT. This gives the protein CASSVATGSGNTIYF.